Below are 11 T cell receptor beta chains sequenced from a single sample in a study of technical replicates of blood from several donors. Clones were read by immunoSEQ multiplex PCR, and TCRdb kept only the in-frame ones, dropping some. The table lists more than 90,000 clones, 90% to 96% of them singletons. Sequences were obtained from T cells isolated from PBMCs. The source is a human donor in good health.

J is TRBJ2-5 and V is TRBV6-9; possible D gene TRBD1, 6 bases. This CDR3 is built from 14 residues. The ends were cut back, 4 bases at V and 3 bases at J, with 12 bases in the middle. Germline V gene data show CDR1 as MNHGY and CDR2 as SVAAGI. The CDR3 reads CASSWGNREETQYF. For the CDR3, the DNA is TGTGCCAGCAGTTGGGGGAACAGGGAAGAGACCCAGTACTTC.

The V call is TRBV13, the J call TRBJ2-7; D not certain. This CDR3 spans 13 amino acids. Germline V gives CDR1 PRHDT, CDR2 FYEKMQ (reference sequence). Deletions cut 5 bases from V and 6 bases from J, with 14 bases between. The chain's CDR3 is CASSADLIGEQYF. The CDR3 DNA is TGTGCCAGCAGCGCTGACTTGATTGGCGAGCAGTACTTC.

The chain joins TRBV19 to TRBJ2-1; perhaps TRBD2 as D (5 bases). The CDR3 runs 13 residues. V gave up 2 bases and J gave up 4 bases, with 6 bases separating them. Germline assignment: CDR1 LNHDA and CDR2 SQIVND (reference sequence). The CDR3 region is CASSIQRYNEQFF. The CDR3 DNA follows: TGTGCCAGTAGTATACAGCGGTACAATGAGCAGTTCTTC.

The rearrangement links TRBV11-1 to TRBJ2-5; 8 positions match TRBD2. Germline-derived CDR1 and CDR2 are SGHAT and FQDESV (reference sequence). After removal of 6 bases from V and 5 bases from J, the junction contained 8 bases not matched to a gene. The CDR3 sequence is 14 residues long. The CDR3, as DNA: TGTGCCAGCAGGGATAGCGGGACGCGGGAGACCCAGTACTTC. It specifies CASRDSGTRETQYF.

For the CDR3, the DNA is TGTGCCAGCAGCCTATGGGACTACGGCGAGACCCAGTACTTC. Amino acids: CASSLWDYGETQYF. The V and J genes are TRBV7-2 and TRBJ2-5, with 7 nucleotides matching TRBD2. V trimming: 5 bases; J trimming: 5 bases; junction bases outside the gene matches: 8. CDR1 and CDR2 from the germline V gene are SGHTA and FQGNSA. The CDR3 length is 14 residues.

J is TRBJ2-5 and V is TRBV6-5; D perhaps matches TRBD1 (6 bases). CDR1 and CDR2 (germline): MNHEY, SVGAGI. There are 16 residues in the CDR3. Between the trimmed V and J ends, which lost 0 bases and 2 bases, there was a span of 13 bases. CDR3 sequence: CASSYSKNRGQETQYF. The DNA of the CDR3 is TGTGCCAGCAGTTACTCGAAAAATAGGGGGCAAGAGACCCAGTACTTC.

The chain couples TRBV4-3 to TRBJ2-5; 7 bases fit TRBD2. The CDR3 spans 19 residues. The ends lost 0 bases at V and 1 base at J; junction bases unmatched: 14. Germline V lookup: CDR1 LGHNA, CDR2 YSLEER. Here the CDR3 reads CASSQDQQRPSGLQETQYF. For the CDR3, the DNA is TGCGCCAGCAGCCAAGATCAACAGAGGCCTAGCGGACTCCAAGAGACCCAGTACTTC.

In nucleotides, the CDR3 is TGCGCCAGCAGCCAGTCCGAGGAGGGGAGCAATCAGCCCCAGCATTTT. Translation: CASSQSEEGSNQPQHF. The rearrangement joins TRBV4-1 to TRBJ1-5; a weak D match, TRBD1 (5 bases). Trimming took 3 bases from V and 1 from J, leaving 13 bases between them. CDR1 and CDR2 from the germline V gene are MGHRA and YSYEKL. There are 16 residues in the CDR3.

This rearrangement joins TRBV13 to TRBJ2-3, with TRBD2 matching 8 bases. The CDR3 has 16 residues. Germline CDR1 and CDR2: PRHDT and FYEKMQ (reference sequence). Losses at the gene ends were 3 bases for V and 2 bases for J; bases not matched to a gene: 7. CDR3 bases: TGTGCCAGCAGCTTGTCCAGCGGGAGCGTCACAGATACGCAGTATTTT. Encoded protein: CASSLSSGSVTDTQYF.

This sequence joins TRBV27 and TRBJ2-7; 9 bases fit TRBD2. The germline gives CDR1 MNHEY, CDR2 SMNVEV (reference sequence). This CDR3 is built from 13 residues. The V gene end was trimmed by 2 bases and the J gene end by 6 bases; junction bases not matched to a gene: 2. The CDR3 coding sequence is TGTGCCAGCAGTTTAGCGGGAGGGGCCGAGCAGTACTTC. This translates into CASSLAGGAEQYF.

The chain links TRBV11-3 to TRBJ2-7; tentative D call: TRBD1 (7 bases). The CDR3 has 17 amino acids. CDR1 and CDR2 from the germline V gene are SGHNT and YENEEA. V gave up 3 bases and J gave up 0 bases, with 18 bases separating them. The CDR3 DNA is TGTGCCAGCAGCTTCACAGGGGACTCACTAAGCTCCTACGAGCAGTACTTC. Translated, it gives CASSFTGDSLSSYEQYF.